This T cell receptor (beta chain) was sequenced in a study of Ad26.COV2.S vaccination and SARS-CoV-2 variants. Whole-study findings and limits: Greater spike-specific TCR breadth was seen in vaccine recipients than in placebo recipients. For non-spike TCRs, breadth in vaccine recipients resembled that in placebo recipients.

Produced via immunoSEQ multiplex PCR; TCRdb's table is partial and in-frame only. The table has some 290,000 clones, 70% to 90% seen once. Points on this clone: Its antigen is as yet unknown.

As to treatment: some 20 received Ad26.COV2.S at low or high dose, single or two shots; about five received placebo; per-sample allocation not given. Sampling was performed 63 days after the first vaccine or placebo injection. The CDR3 runs to 17 residues. After removal of 3 bases from V and 5 bases from J, the junction contained 8 bases not matched to a gene. Germline V gene data show CDR1 as LGHNA and CDR2 as YNFKEQ. The sequences come from peripheral blood, collected in a trial of Ad26.COV2.S vaccine versus placebo. The J gene is TRBJ2-5, the V gene TRBV4-2; the match to TRBD2 covers 14 bases. This clonotype originated in a person aged 18 to 59 who received the Ad26.COV2.S COVID-19 vaccine or a placebo. The CDR3, as DNA: TGTGCCAGCAGCCAGTGGGGGACTAGCGGGGGTGAGGAGACCCAGTACTTC. Translating it yields CASSQWGTSGGEETQYF.